These 30 T cell receptor beta chains were sequenced from one sample in a study of breast tumors, draining lymph nodes, adjacent tissues (dated by TCRdb to between 2015 and 2016). The lymph node samples were taken from the axillary draining lymph nodes of breast cancer patients. Library method: multiplex PCR. Sequenced using an Illumina HiSeq 2000. TCRdb's own reprocessing of the public reads used fastp at Q25 and MiXCR and kept productive beta chains. Rows with a matching CDR3 protein are joined into one entry that keeps the most common DNA and genes. The sample data list about 220,000 distinct CDR3 sequences, and 34% of these were observed just once. Of the sample, 3% to 4% is held by the ten largest clones. The sequencing input was axillary lymph node tissue. Receptors originate from a female donor with breast cancer. Some clones in this sample may be carry-over from other donors' samples.

The sample holds many counts of this clonotype. This chain connects TRBV6-5 to TRBJ1-3; no clear D gene. V shed 6 bases and J shed 6 bases, with 12 bases lying between them. Germline-derived CDR1 and CDR2 are MNHEY and SVGAGI. CDR3 size: 13 residues. CDR3 protein: CASSPDRINTIYF. The DNA for the CDR3 is TGTGCCAGCAGCCCGGACCGGATAAACACCATATATTTT.

In its sample, this clonotype was seen many times. The chain has TRBV20-1 and TRBJ1-2; no clear D gene. Germline V lookup: CDR1 DFQATT, CDR2 SNEGSKA (reference sequence). This CDR3 is 12 amino acids long. V was cut by 2 bases and J by 0 bases, with 4 bases left in between. CDR3 sequence: CSARTANYGYTF. The CDR3 DNA sequence: TGCAGTGCTAGAACGGCTAACTATGGCTACACCTTC.

With respect to this clonotype: Just one base apart from a much larger clone, this may be a read error. This sequence joins TRBV6-1 and TRBJ1-2; no firm D call. V lost 5 bases, J lost 5 bases, and 12 bases lay in between. Germline-derived CDR1 and CDR2 are MNHNS and SASEGT. The length of the CDR3 is 13 residues. Written as DNA, the CDR3 is TGTGCCAGCAGTCTCGTAACGATATATGGCTACACCTTC. Translating it yields CASSLVTIYGYTF.

This clonotype was picked up many times. The chain joins TRBV24-1 to TRBJ1-1, with D uncertain. CDR3 size: 12 residues. V lost 10 bases and J lost 6, with 14 bases in between. Looked up from germline, CDR1 is KGHDR and CDR2 is SFDVKD. CDR3 nucleotides: TGTGCCACGAGAGGGAGTGCGTCTGAAGCTTTCTTT. This codes for CATRGSASEAFF.

Turning to this clonotype: This may be a read error: a much more frequent sequence differs by one nucleotide. The chain links TRBV5-1 to TRBJ2-1; 8 bases fit TRBD2. Germline CDR1 reads SGHRS; CDR2 reads YFSETQ. The CDR3 loop spans 15 amino acids. Trimming at V came to 3 bases and at J to 9 bases, leaving 11 bases not matched to a gene. The CDR3 sequence: CASSSGRREVSEQFF. CDR3 in DNA: TGCGCCAGCAGCTCGGGTCGGCGGGAGGTAAGTGAGCAGTTCTTC.

Many counts were recorded for this clonotype. This chain uses TRBV20-1 with TRBJ2-5; D perhaps matches TRBD1 (6 bases). Germline CDR1 reads DFQATT; CDR2 reads SNEGSKA (reference sequence). This CDR3 region has 14 residues. V lost 6 bases and J 0 bases, leaving 14 bases between the germline ends. The CDR3 DNA is TGCAGTGCGCCAGAATGGACAGACCAAGAGACCCAGTACTTC. Protein: CSAPEWTDQETQYF.

This clonotype was picked up one time. The chain's CDR3 is CASSPPWGEPDTQYF. The CDR3 bases are TGTGCCAGCTCACCACCTTGGGGGGAGCCAGATACGCAGTATTTT. The genes are TRBV18 and TRBJ2-3; possible D gene TRBD2, 6 bases. This CDR3 has 15 amino acids. The V gene's germline CDR1 is KGHSH and CDR2 LQKENI. V was clipped by 0 bases and J by 4 bases, with 11 bases between them.

The CDR3 loop reads CATRAQETQYF. The CDR3 nucleotides read TGTGCCACCAGGGCGCAAGAGACCCAGTACTTC. V usage is TRBV24-1 and J usage is TRBJ2-5; D remains ambiguous. The germline V gene has CDR1 KGHDR and CDR2 SFDVKD. This CDR3 has 11 residues. Trimming shortened V by 7 bases and J by 2 bases, and 4 bases separated the two germline ends.

V and J are TRBV7-2 and TRBJ1-2; D unclear. The CDR3 is made up of 11 amino acids. Germline lookup yields CDR1 SGHTA and CDR2 FQGNSA. Trimming removed 1 base at V and 8 bases at J, with 5 bases between. The CDR3 here is CASSLDWGYTF. The CDR3 coding sequence is TGTGCCAGCAGCTTAGATTGGGGCTACACCTTC. The full variable domain, with the rest looked up from reference TRBV7-2 and TRBJ1-2, is GAGVSQSPSNKVTEKGKDVELRCDPISGHTALYWYRQSLGQGLEFLIYFQGNSAPDKSGLPSDRFSAERTGGSVSTLTIQRTQQEDSAVYLCASSLDWGYTFGSGTRLTVV.

This clonotype was picked up a small number of times. A read error is possible here, since a much larger clone lies one base away. The genes are TRBV6-5 and TRBJ1-6; the match to TRBD1 covers 8 bases. Germline CDR1 and CDR2: MNHEY and SVGAGI. With 5 bases clipped from V and 8 bases from J, the junction kept 5 bases outside the gene matches. The CDR3 covers 14 residues. CDR3 DNA: TGTGCCAGCAGTCACGTGGACAGGGATTCACCCCTCCACTTT. Translation: CASSHVDRDSPLHF.

This clonotype was seen many times. The V and J genes are TRBV11-2 and TRBJ2-1; TRBD2 is a possible D gene (5 bases). Germline CDR1 reads SGHAT; CDR2 reads FQNNGV. V lost 1 base to trimming and J lost 6 bases, with 10 bases between them. The CDR3 length is 14 residues. In DNA form, the CDR3 reads TGTGCCAGCAGCTTAGGCCGGGGATTCAATGAGCAGTTCTTC. Residues: CASSLGRGFNEQFF.

The chain couples TRBV20-1 to TRBJ2-3; a weak D match, TRBD1 (5 bases). Germline V gives CDR1 DFQATT, CDR2 SNEGSKA (reference sequence). CDR3 length equals 12 residues. V lost 3 bases and J 3 bases, leaving 7 bases between the germline ends. The CDR3 DNA is TGCAGTGCTAGTCCAGGGACAGATACGCAGTATTTT. This translates into CSASPGTDTQYF.

This clonotype was detected ten times or more. The chain has TRBV13 and TRBJ2-1; possibly TRBD2 for D (5 bases). Germline CDR1 is PRHDT and CDR2 is FYEKMQ (reference sequence). The V gene lost 7 bases and the J gene lost 4 bases, with 14 bases spanning the gap. The CDR3 is 14 amino acids. CDR3 coding DNA: TGTGCCAGCACCCGACGGGAACTATACAATGAGCAGTTCTTC. Protein product: CASTRRELYNEQFF.

This clonotype was found many times. This rearrangement joins TRBV19 to TRBJ2-3; D possibly corresponds to TRBD2 (5 bases). Trimming left V 5 bases short and J 4 bases short, with 10 bases between. The CDR3 runs to 13 residues. The germline gives CDR1 LNHDA, CDR2 SQIVND (reference sequence). CDR3 sequence reads: CASSRGHADTQYF. In DNA form, the CDR3 reads TGTGCCAGTAGTCGGGGTCATGCAGATACGCAGTATTTT.

In its sample, this clonotype was seen many times. This sequence joins TRBV7-3 and TRBJ1-5; 9 bases align to TRBD1. J gave up 5 bases and V 6 bases, and 17 bases lay outside the gene matches. This CDR3 region has 18 residues. In germline, CDR1 is SGHTA, CDR2 FQGTGA. The CDR3 DNA is TGTGCCAGCAGAGAAGAAAATTTAAACCGGGACAGGGATCAGCCCCAGCATTTT. Protein: CASREENLNRDRDQPQHF.

This clonotype was seen many times. J is TRBJ2-3 and V is TRBV7-2; 7 bases map to TRBD2. This CDR3 spans 14 amino acids. The ends lost 6 bases at V and 0 bases at J; junction bases unmatched: 3. Germline assignment: CDR1 SGHTA and CDR2 FQGNSA. CDR3 in DNA: TGTGCCAGCAGGCTAGCGGCTAGCACAGATACGCAGTATTTT. It translates to CASRLAASTDTQYF.

This chain joins TRBV19 and TRBJ2-7; 7 positions agree with TRBD2. The germline V gene has CDR1 LNHDA and CDR2 SQIVND (reference sequence). V shed 2 bases, J shed 2 bases, and the junction held 9 bases outside the gene matches. This CDR3 is built from 16 residues. The CDR3: CASSILWLAEAYEQYF. Written as DNA, the CDR3 is TGTGCCAGTAGTATACTCTGGCTAGCGGAGGCCTACGAGCAGTACTTC.

Ten or more counts support this clonotype. This chain links TRBV19 with TRBJ2-3; 8 nucleotides align to TRBD2. V dropped 4 bases and J dropped 3; count of bases not matched to a gene: 6. The CDR3 contains 15 residues. CDR1 is LNHDA, CDR2 SQIVND, per germline (reference sequence). Here the CDR3 DNA reads TGTGCCAGTAGTACAGCCTCGGGGGGGACAGATACGCAGTATTTT. This gives the protein CASSTASGGTDTQYF.

There are many counts of this clonotype. The chain employs TRBV19 and TRBJ2-7, with TRBD1 matching over 7 bases. Germline trimming cut 6 bases from V and 2 bases from J; bases unmatched to any gene: 10. Germline-derived CDR1 and CDR2 are LNHDA and SQIVND (reference sequence). CDR3 size: 15 residues. This CDR3 is CASSNSQGITYEQYF. The DNA of the CDR3 is TGTGCCAGTAGCAATTCACAGGGGATTACCTACGAGCAGTACTTC.

This clonotype was observed a few times. The chain employs TRBV28 and TRBJ2-5, with TRBD2 matching 16 bases. The CDR3 length is 16 residues. The ends lost 8 bases at V and 4 bases at J; junction bases unmatched: 7. Germline CDR1 and CDR2: MDHEN and SYDVKM. The CDR3 region has the DNA TGTGCCAGCGATAGGGGGACTAGCGGGAGGGGAGAGACCCAGTACTTC. Translated, it gives CASDRGTSGRGETQYF.

The rearrangement joins TRBV6-5 to TRBJ1-2; D gene ambiguous. Trimming pared 6 bases from V and 4 bases from J, leaving 12 bases between. The CDR3 spans 13 residues. CDR1 is MNHEY and CDR2 is SVGAGI in the germline V gene. CDR3 amino acids: CASSPGRAYGYTF. The CDR3 DNA reads as TGTGCCAGCAGCCCCGGGAGGGCCTATGGCTACACCTTC.

This clonotype occurred many times. The genes are TRBV18 and TRBJ1-5, with D uncertain. CDR1 KGHSH and CDR2 LQKENI come from the germline V gene. This CDR3 region has 15 residues. Trimming took 2 bases from V and 4 from J, leaving 12 bases between them. Here the CDR3 reads CASSPVRLPNQPQHF. CDR3 bases: TGTGCCAGCTCACCAGTACGGCTTCCGAATCAGCCCCAGCATTTT.

With respect to this clonotype: A much larger clone is a single base away; this may be a read error. The chain couples TRBV9 to TRBJ2-7; D may be TRBD1 or TRBD2 (5 bases each). The CDR3 is 14 amino acids. The germline V gene encodes CDR1 SGDLS and CDR2 YYNGEE. This CDR3 reads CASSATLEVGTQSF. The CDR3 bases are TGTGCCAGCAGCGCCACGTTGGAGGTGGGGACCCAGTCCTTC.

In regard to this clonotype: A much larger clone differs by one base, so this may be a read error. This sequence joins TRBV6-1 and TRBJ2-7; D remains ambiguous. The CDR3 sequence is 13 residues long. V was pared by 11 bases and J by 0 bases, with 14 bases between. Per germline, CDR1 MNHNS and CDR2 SASEGT. CDR3 coding DNA: TGTGCCGGCTCGCGACAACCCTCCTACGAGCAGTACTTC. This codes for CAGSRQPSYEQYF.

For this clonotype: A much bigger clone sits one base away, suggesting this may be a read error. The chain recombines TRBV11-3 with TRBJ2-7; the D gene is possibly TRBD2 (6 bases). Germline V gene data show CDR1 as SGHNT and CDR2 as YENEEA. V gave up 9 bases and J gave up 3 bases, with 15 bases separating them. There are 13 residues in the CDR3. For the CDR3, the DNA is TGTGCCAGTCAGTCTAGCGAGCACTACGAGCAGTACTTC. Translated: CASQSSEHYEQYF.

The chain links TRBV12-3 or TRBV12-4 to TRBJ2-1, with 8 positions matching TRBD2. With 3 bases clipped from V and 9 bases from J, the junction kept 13 bases outside the gene matches. The CDR3 length is 16 residues. The DNA for the CDR3 is TGTGCCAGCAGTTTCGCGAGAAGCGGGAGCTCGGGTGAGCAGTTCTTC. This translates into CASSFARSGSSGEQFF.

The V call is TRBV10-3, the J call TRBJ2-1, with TRBD1 identical over 10 bases. The CDR3 contains 12 residues. Germline CDR1 ENHRY, CDR2 SYGVKD. CDR3 protein: CTTDRGPDEQFF. The CDR3 nucleotides read TGTACCACCGACAGGGGGCCCGATGAGCAGTTCTTC.

This clonotype has more than one count but fewer than ten. This chain links TRBV19 with TRBJ2-3; TRBD2 matches 11 bases. The V and J ends lost 1 base and 7 bases, in that order; junction bases with no gene match: 10. The CDR3 has 17 residues. CDR1 is LNHDA and CDR2 is SQIVND in the germline V gene (reference sequence). CDR3 protein: CASSIASTSGSLNTQYF. CDR3 bases: TGTGCCAGTAGTATAGCGAGTACTAGCGGGAGTTTAAATACGCAGTATTTT.

This clonotype was found many times. V usage is TRBV20-1 and J usage is TRBJ2-3, with D tentatively TRBD1 (6 bases). The germline V gene encodes CDR1 DFQATT and CDR2 SNEGSKA (reference sequence). Trimming removed 2 bases at V and 2 bases at J, with 11 bases between. This CDR3 region has 14 residues. The CDR3 protein is CSARSSGVTDTQYF. CDR3 coding DNA: TGCAGTGCTAGAAGTTCAGGGGTCACAGATACGCAGTATTTT.

V gene TRBV4-1 combines with J gene TRBJ1-5; D not resolved. The CDR3 has 14 residues. Germline CDR1 reads MGHRA; CDR2 reads YSYEKL. The V end was cut by 4 bases, the J end by 5 bases, with 12 bases between. CDR3 residues: CASSLWVDDQPQHF. CDR3 bases: TGCGCCAGCAGCCTGTGGGTGGACGATCAGCCCCAGCATTTT.